This T cell receptor beta chain was identified during a study of technical replicates of blood from a few donors. The CDR3 length is 20 residues. V trimming: 0 bases; J trimming: 3 bases; junction bases outside the gene matches: 17. Germline V gene data show CDR1 as LGHNT and CDR2 as FRNRAP. Clones were read by immunoSEQ multiplex PCR, and TCRdb kept only the in-frame ones, dropping some. There are tens of thousands of clones in the sample; over 80% occur only once, and 0.35% to 0.45% lies in the top ten. This clonotype originated in a human donor in good health. The chain has TRBV12-5 and TRBJ2-7, with 10 bases that match TRBD2. Sequenced sample: T cells isolated from PBMCs. As DNA, the CDR3 is TGTGCTAGTGGTTTGGTAACCAGCGGGAGGGCTCTGGCCCCCTACTACGAGCAGTACTTC. Protein: CASGLVTSGRALAPYYEQYF.